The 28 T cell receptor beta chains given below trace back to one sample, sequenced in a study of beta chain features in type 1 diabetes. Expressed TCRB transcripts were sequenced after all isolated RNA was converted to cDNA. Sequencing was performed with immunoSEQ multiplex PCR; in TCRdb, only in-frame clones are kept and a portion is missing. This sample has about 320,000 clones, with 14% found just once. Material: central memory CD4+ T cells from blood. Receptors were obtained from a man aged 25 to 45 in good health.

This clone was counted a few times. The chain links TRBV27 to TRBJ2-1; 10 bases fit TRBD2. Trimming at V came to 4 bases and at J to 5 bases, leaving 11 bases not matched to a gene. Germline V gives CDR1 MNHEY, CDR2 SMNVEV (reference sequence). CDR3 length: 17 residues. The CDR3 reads CASSSRGASGGDNEQFF. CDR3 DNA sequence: TGTGCCAGCAGTTCTAGGGGGGCTAGCGGGGGTGACAATGAGCAGTTCTTC.

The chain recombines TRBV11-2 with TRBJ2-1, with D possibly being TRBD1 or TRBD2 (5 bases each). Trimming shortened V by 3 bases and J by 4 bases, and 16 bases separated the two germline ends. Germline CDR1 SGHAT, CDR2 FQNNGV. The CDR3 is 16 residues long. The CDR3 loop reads CASSFALGREYNEQFF. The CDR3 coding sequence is TGTGCCAGCAGCTTCGCTTTGGGCAGGGAGTACAATGAGCAGTTCTTC.

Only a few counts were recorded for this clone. CDR3 protein: CASSPVTGQSTDTQYF. As DNA, the CDR3 is TGTGCCAGCTCACCTGTCACCGGACAGAGCACAGATACGCAGTATTTT. The chain has TRBV18 and TRBJ2-3; maybe TRBD1 (6 bases). Trimming removed 3 bases from V and 0 bases from J, with 13 bases in between. Germline CDR1 and CDR2: KGHSH and LQKENI. The CDR3 has 16 amino acids.

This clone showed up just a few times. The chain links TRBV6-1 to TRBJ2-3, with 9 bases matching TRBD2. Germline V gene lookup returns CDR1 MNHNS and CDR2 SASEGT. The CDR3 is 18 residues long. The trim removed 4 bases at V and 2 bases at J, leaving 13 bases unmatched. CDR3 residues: CASSAPVGAGGTTDTQYF. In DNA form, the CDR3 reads TGTGCCAGCAGTGCCCCCGTGGGAGCGGGGGGAACCACAGATACGCAGTATTTT.

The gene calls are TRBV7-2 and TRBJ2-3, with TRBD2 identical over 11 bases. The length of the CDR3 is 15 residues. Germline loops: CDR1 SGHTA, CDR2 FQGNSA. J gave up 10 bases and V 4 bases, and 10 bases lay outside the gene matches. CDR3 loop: CASSSNLAGGTAQYF. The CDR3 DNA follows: TGTGCCAGCAGCTCCAACCTAGCGGGGGGTACTGCGCAGTATTTT.

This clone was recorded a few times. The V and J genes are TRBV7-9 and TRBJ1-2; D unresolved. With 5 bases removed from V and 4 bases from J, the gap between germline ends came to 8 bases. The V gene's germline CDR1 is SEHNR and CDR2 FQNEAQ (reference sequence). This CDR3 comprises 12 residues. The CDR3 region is CASSARTYGYTF. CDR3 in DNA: TGTGCCAGCAGCGCCCGAACCTATGGCTACACCTTC.

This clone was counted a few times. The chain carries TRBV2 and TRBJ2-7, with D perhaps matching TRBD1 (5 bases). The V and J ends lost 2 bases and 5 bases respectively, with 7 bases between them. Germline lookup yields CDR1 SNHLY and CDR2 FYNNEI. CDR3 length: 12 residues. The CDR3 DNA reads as TGTGCCAGCAGTGAACAGGGTAACGAGCAGTACGTC. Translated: CASSEQGNEQYV.

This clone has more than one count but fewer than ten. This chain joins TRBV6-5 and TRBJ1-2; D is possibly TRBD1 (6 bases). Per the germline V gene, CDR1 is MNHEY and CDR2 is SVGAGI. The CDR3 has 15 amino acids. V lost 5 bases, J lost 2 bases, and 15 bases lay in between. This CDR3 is CASSGPGHLNYGYTF. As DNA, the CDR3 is TGTGCCAGCAGTGGACCGGGACACCTAAACTATGGCTACACCTTC.

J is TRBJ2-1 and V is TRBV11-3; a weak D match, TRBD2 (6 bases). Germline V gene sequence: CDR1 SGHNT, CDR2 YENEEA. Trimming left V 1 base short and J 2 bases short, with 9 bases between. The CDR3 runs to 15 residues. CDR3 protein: CASSLGGGTYNEQFF. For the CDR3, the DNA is TGTGCCAGCAGCTTAGGCGGCGGGACCTACAATGAGCAGTTCTTC.

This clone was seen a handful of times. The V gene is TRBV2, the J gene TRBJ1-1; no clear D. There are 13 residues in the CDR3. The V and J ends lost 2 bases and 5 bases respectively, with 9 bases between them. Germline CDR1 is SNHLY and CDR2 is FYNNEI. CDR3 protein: CASSESVWTEAFF. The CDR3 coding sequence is TGTGCCAGCAGTGAAAGTGTTTGGACTGAAGCTTTCTTT.

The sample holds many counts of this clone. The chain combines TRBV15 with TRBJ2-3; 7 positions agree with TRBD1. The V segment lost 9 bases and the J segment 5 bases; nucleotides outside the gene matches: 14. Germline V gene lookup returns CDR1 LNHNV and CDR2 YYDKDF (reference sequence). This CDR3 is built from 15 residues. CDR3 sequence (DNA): TGTGCCACACAACATGGGTACAGGGGTGAAGATACGCAGTATTTT. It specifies CATQHGYRGEDTQYF.

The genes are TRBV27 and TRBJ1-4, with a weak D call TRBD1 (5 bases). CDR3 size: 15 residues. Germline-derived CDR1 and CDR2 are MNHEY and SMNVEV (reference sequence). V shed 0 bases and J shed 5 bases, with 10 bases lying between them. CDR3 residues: CASSLSSRANEKLFF. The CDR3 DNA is TGTGCCAGCAGTTTATCTTCCAGGGCCAATGAAAAACTGTTTTTT.

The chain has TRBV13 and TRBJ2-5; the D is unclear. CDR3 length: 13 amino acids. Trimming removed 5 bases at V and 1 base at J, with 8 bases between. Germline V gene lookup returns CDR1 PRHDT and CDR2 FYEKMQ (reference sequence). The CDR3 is CASSVRSQETQYF. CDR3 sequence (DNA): TGTGCCAGCAGCGTAAGGAGCCAAGAGACCCAGTACTTC.

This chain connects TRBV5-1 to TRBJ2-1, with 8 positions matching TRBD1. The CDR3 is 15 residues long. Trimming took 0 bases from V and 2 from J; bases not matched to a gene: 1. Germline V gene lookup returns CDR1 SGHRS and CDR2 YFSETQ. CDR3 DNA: TGCGCCAGCAGCTTGGTCAGGGGGCCCTACAATGAGCAGTTCTTC. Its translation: CASSLVRGPYNEQFF. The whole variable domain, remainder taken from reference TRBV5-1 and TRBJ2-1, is KAGVTQTPRYLIKTRGQQVTLSCSPISGHRSVSWYQQTPGQGLQFLFEYFSETQRNKGNFPGRFSGRQFSNSRSEMNVSTLELGDSALYLCASSLVRGPYNEQFFGPGTRLTVL.

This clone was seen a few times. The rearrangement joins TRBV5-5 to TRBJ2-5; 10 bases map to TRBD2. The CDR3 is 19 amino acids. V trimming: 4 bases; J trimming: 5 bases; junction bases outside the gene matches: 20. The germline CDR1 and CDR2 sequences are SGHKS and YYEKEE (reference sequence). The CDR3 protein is CASSPAPLAGVGGRETQYF. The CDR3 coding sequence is TGTGCCAGCAGCCCGGCCCCCCTAGCGGGAGTAGGAGGAAGGGAGACCCAGTACTTC.

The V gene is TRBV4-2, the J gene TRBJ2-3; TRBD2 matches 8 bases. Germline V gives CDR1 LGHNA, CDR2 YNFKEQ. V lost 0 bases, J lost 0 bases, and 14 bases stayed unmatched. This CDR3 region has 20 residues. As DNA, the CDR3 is TGTGCCAGCAGCCAAGAGCAGGGTCGACCGGGACTAGTGAGCACAGATACGCAGTATTTT. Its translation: CASSQEQGRPGLVSTDTQYF.

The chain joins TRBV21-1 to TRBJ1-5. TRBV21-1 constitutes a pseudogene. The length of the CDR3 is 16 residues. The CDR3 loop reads CASSKGGDGSNQPQHF. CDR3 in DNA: TGTGCCAGCAGCAAAGGTGGTGACGGCAGCAATCAGCCCCAGCATTTT.

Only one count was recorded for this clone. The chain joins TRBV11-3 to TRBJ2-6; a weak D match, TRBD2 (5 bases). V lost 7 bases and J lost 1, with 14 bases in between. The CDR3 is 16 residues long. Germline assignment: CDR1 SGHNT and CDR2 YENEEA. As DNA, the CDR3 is TGTGCCAGCACCCGATCCGGGGTATCTGGGGCCAACGTCCTGACTTTC. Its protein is CASTRSGVSGANVLTF.

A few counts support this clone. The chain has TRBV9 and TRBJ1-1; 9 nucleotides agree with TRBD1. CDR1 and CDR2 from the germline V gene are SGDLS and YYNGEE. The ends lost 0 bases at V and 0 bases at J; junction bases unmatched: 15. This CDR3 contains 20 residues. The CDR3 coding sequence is TGTGCCAGCAGCGTAGGAGAGGACAGGGGAAGATGGGGAGTGAACACTGAAGCTTTCTTT. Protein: CASSVGEDRGRWGVNTEAFF.

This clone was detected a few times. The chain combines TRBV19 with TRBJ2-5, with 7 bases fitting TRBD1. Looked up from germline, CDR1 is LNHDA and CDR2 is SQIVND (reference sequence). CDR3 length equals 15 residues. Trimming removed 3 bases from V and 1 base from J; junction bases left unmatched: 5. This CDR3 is CASSMKAGGQETQYF. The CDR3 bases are TGTGCCAGTAGTATGAAGGCAGGGGGCCAAGAGACCCAGTACTTC. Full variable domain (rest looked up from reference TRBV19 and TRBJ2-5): DGGITQSPKYLFRKEGQNVTLSCEQNLNHDAMYWYRQDPGQGLRLIYYSQIVNDFQKGDIAEGYSVSREKKESFPLTVTSAQKNPTAFYLCASSMKAGGQETQYFGPGTRLLVL.

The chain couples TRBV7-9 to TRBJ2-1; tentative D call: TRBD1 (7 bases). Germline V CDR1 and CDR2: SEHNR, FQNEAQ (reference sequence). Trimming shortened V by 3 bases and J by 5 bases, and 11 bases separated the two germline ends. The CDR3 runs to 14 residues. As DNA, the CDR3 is TGTGCCAGCAGCTTGCGCGGGACAGACAATGAGCAGTTCTTC. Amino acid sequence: CASSLRGTDNEQFF.

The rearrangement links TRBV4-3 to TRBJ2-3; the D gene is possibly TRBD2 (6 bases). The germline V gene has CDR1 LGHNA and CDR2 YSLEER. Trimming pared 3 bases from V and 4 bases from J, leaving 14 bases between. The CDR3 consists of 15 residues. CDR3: CASSQYSEGADTQYF. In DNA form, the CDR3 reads TGCGCCAGCAGCCAGTATTCGGAGGGTGCAGATACGCAGTATTTT.

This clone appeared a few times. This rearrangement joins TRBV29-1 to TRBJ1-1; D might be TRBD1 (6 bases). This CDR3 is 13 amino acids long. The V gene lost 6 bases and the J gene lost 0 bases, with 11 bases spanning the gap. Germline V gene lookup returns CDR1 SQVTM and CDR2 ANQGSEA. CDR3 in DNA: TGCAGCGTGACGGGACACTTGAACACTGAAGCTTTCTTT. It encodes CSVTGHLNTEAFF. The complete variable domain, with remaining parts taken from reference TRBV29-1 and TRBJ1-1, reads SAVISQKPSRDICQRGTSLTIQCQVDSQVTMMFWYRQQPGQSLTLIATANQGSEATYESGFVIDKFPISRPNLTFSTLTVSNMSPEDSSIYLCSVTGHLNTEAFFGQGTRLTVV.

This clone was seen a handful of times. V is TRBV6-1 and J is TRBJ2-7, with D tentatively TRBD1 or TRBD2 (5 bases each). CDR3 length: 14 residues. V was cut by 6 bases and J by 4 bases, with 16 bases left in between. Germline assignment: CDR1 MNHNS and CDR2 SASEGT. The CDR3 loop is CASRLRDGLYEQYV. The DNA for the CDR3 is TGTGCCAGCAGACTCCGGGACGGGTTATACGAGCAGTACGTC.

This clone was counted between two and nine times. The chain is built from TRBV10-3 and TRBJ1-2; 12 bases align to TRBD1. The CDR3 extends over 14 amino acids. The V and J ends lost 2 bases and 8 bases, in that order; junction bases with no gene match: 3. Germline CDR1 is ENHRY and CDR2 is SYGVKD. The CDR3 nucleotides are TGTGCCATCAGTGAGCACGGGACAGGGGGCGGCTACACCTTC. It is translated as CAISEHGTGGGYTF.

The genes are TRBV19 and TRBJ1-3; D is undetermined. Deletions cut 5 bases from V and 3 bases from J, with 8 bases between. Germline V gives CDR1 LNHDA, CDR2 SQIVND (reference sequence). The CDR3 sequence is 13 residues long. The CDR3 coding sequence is TGTGCCAGTAGTCTCAACGGTGGAAACACCATATATTTT. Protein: CASSLNGGNTIYF.

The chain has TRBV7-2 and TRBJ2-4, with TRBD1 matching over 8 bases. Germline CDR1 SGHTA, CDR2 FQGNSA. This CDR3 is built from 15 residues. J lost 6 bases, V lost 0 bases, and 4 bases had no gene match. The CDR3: CASSLAAGGGNIQYF. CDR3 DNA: TGTGCCAGCAGCTTAGCAGCAGGGGGCGGAAACATTCAGTACTTC.

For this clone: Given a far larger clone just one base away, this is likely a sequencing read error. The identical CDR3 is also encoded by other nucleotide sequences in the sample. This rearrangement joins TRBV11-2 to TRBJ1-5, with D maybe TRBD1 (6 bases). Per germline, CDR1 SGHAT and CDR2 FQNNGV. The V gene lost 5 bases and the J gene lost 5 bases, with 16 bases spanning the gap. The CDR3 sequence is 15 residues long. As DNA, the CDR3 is TGTGCCAGCAGCCTTGGGCAGGGGAACGATCAGCCCCAGCATTTT. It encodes CASSLGQGNDQPQHF.